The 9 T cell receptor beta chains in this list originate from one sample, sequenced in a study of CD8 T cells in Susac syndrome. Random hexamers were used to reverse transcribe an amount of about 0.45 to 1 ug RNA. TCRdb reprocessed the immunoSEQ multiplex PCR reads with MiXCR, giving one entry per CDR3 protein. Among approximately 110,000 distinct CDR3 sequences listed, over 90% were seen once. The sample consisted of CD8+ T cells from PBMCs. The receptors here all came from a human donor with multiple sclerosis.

CDR3 protein: CASSPSRVSMYYEQYV. The CDR3 DNA reads as TGTGCCAGCTCACCGTCGAGAGTCTCCATGTACTACGAGCAGTACGTC. V and J are TRBV18 and TRBJ2-7; D gene uncertain. The CDR3 consists of 16 residues. Germline CDR1 and CDR2: KGHSH and LQKENI. Trimming removed 3 bases from V and 3 bases from J, with 18 bases in between.

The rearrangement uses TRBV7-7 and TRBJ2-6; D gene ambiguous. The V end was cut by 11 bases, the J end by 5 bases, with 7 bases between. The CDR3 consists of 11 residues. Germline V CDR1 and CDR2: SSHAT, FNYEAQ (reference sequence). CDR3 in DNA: TGTGCCGTCCAGTGGGCCAACGTCCTGACTTTC. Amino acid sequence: CAVQWANVLTF.

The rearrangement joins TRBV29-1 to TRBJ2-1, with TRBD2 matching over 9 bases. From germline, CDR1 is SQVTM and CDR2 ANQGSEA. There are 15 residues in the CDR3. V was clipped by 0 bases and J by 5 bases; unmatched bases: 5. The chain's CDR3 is CSVEDRLAANNEQFF. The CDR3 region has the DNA TGCAGCGTTGAAGATCGACTAGCGGCAAACAATGAGCAGTTCTTC.

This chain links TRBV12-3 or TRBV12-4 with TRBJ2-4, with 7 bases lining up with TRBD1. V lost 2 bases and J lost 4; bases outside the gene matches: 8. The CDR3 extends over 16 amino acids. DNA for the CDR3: TGTGCCAGCAGTTTATATGGCCCGGGACAGAAAAACATTCAGTACTTC. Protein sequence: CASSLYGPGQKNIQYF.

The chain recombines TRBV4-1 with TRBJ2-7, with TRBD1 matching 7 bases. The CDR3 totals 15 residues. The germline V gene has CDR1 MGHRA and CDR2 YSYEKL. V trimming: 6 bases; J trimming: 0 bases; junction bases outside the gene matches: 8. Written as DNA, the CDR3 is TGCGCCAGCAGTCCAAAGGACAGGAGCTCCTACGAGCAGTACGTC. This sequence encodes CASSPKDRSSYEQYV.

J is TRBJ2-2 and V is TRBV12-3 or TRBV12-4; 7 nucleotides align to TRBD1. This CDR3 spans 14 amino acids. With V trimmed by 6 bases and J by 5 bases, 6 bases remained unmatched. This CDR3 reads CASSLGQTTGELFF. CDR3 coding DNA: TGTGCCAGCAGCCTGGGACAGACTACCGGGGAGCTGTTTTTT.

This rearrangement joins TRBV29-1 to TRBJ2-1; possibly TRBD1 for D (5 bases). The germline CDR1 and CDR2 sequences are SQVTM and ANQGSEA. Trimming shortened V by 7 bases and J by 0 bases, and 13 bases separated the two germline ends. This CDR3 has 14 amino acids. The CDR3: CSAESTVSYNEQFF. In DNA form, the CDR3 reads TGCAGCGCCGAGTCGACAGTCTCCTACAATGAGCAGTTCTTC.

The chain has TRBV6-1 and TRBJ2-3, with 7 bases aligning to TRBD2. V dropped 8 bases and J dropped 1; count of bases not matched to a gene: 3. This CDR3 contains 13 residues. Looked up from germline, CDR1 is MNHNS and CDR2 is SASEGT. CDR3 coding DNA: TGTGCCAGCGTGGCGGGGGGCACAGATACGCAGTATTTT. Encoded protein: CASVAGGTDTQYF.

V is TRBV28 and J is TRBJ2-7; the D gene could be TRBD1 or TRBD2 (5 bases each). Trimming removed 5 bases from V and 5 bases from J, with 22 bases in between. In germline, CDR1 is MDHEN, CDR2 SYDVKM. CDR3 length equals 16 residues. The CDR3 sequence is CASSTFAGLRGDEQYF. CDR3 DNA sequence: TGTGCCAGCAGTACGTTCGCGGGCCTAAGGGGCGACGAGCAGTACTTC.